The next 25 T cell receptor beta chains were all read from a single sample in a study of Graves' ophthalmopathy and Graves' hyperthyroidism (dated by TCRdb to the late 2010s). The sequencer was an Illumina HiSeq 2000. For repertoire sequencing, the TCR beta CDR3 regions were amplified from RNA transcripts. The first round of RT-PCR was done with HTBI primers and the Qiagen OneStep RT-PCR kit, and was followed by a second round of multiplex PCR, then size selection and purification. TCRdb reran the public reads through fastp at Q25 and MiXCR, keeping productive beta chains. Merged by CDR3 protein, the rows form single entries marked with the most common genes and DNA. Across this sample there are hundreds of thousands of distinct CDR3 sequences, with approximately 14% seen only once. The biggest ten clones account for approximately 9.8% of the sample. Material: blood. The receptors stem from a woman aged 25-40 years with Graves' ophthalmopathy. Donor details come from another sample of the same person, matched by shared clones.

This clonotype was seen only a few times. This rearrangement joins TRBV30 to TRBJ2-7; D perhaps matches TRBD1 (6 bases). Germline V gives CDR1 GTSNPN, CDR2 SVGIG (reference sequence). This CDR3 comprises 13 residues. Between the trimmed V and J ends, which lost 2 bases and 4 bases, there was a span of 12 bases. Written as DNA, the CDR3 is TGTGCCTGGAGTTCAGGGGATTCATACGAGCAGTACTTC. Amino acid sequence: CAWSSGDSYEQYF.

This chain joins TRBV3-1 and TRBJ1-2; a weak D match, TRBD1 (5 bases). CDR1 LGHDT and CDR2 YNNKEL come from the germline V gene (reference sequence). The CDR3 totals 16 residues. The V and J ends lost 0 bases and 4 bases respectively, with 15 bases between them. The DNA for the CDR3 is TGTGCCAGCAGCCAAGATCGTCCAGGGTCTGGCTATGGCTACACCTTC. It yields the protein CASSQDRPGSGYGYTF.

Concerning this clonotype: The conserved phenylalanine or tryptophan normally closing the CDR3 is absent here, so this likely arose from a read error. The chain carries TRBV19 and TRBJ1-1; no definite D call. The CDR3 totals 12 residues. Germline CDR1 and CDR2: LNHDA and SQIVND (reference sequence). V was trimmed by 1 base and J by 8 bases, leaving 8 bases between them. The CDR3 sequence is CASSIGQKEAFS. CDR3 nucleotides: TGTGCCAGTAGTATAGGGCAGAAGGAAGCTTTCTCT.

This clonotype was observed many times. The chain carries TRBV12-3 or TRBV12-4 and TRBJ2-7, with 7 positions matching TRBD1. The trim removed 6 bases at V and 3 bases at J, leaving 8 bases unmatched. The CDR3 extends over 14 amino acids. In DNA, the CDR3 is TGTGCCAGCAGAACACCGGGACAGCTCTACGAGCAGTACTTC. This translates into CASRTPGQLYEQYF.

The chain recombines TRBV6-1 with TRBJ2-6; TRBD1 aligns across 9 bases. The CDR3 is made up of 17 amino acids. The V gene end was trimmed by 3 bases and the J gene end by 2 bases; junction bases not matched to a gene: 5. CDR1 MNHNS and CDR2 SASEGT come from the germline V gene. In DNA, the CDR3 is TGTGCCAGCAGTGAGCGACAGGGGGTCCCTGGGGCCAACGTCCTGACTTTC. Residues: CASSERQGVPGANVLTF.

V gene TRBV9 combines with J gene TRBJ2-5, with 13 bases fitting TRBD2. V dropped 4 bases and J dropped 2; count of bases not matched to a gene: 5. This CDR3 region has 16 residues. Per the germline V gene, CDR1 is SGDLS and CDR2 is YYNGEE. CDR3 DNA sequence: TGTGCCAGCAGCACCTCGGGACTAGCGGGACAAGAGACCCAGTACTTC. Protein: CASSTSGLAGQETQYF.

This clonotype was recorded many times. The chain links TRBV5-1 to TRBJ2-7; TRBD1 matches at 11 bases. Trimming removed 2 bases from V and 1 base from J; junction bases left unmatched: 2. The CDR3 length is 15 residues. The V gene's germline CDR1 is SGHRS and CDR2 YFSETQ. DNA for the CDR3: TGCGCCAGCAGCTTCGGGACAGGGGGGTCCTACGAGCAGTACTTC. Protein product: CASSFGTGGSYEQYF. The full variable domain, its missing parts supplied by reference TRBV5-1 and TRBJ2-7, is KAGVTQTPRYLIKTRGQQVTLSCSPISGHRSVSWYQQTPGQGLQFLFEYFSETQRNKGNFPGRFSGRQFSNSRSEMNVSTLELGDSALYLCASSFGTGGSYEQYFGPGTRLTVT.

This clonotype was found many times. The J gene is TRBJ1-1, the V gene TRBV9; TRBD1 might be the D (6 bases). Germline V CDR1 and CDR2: SGDLS, YYNGEE. Trimming removed 3 bases from V and 3 bases from J, with 15 bases in between. The CDR3 consists of 15 residues. The CDR3: CASSEGGAGYTEAFF. The CDR3, as DNA: TGTGCCAGCAGCGAGGGGGGCGCAGGCTACACTGAAGCTTTCTTT. Looking up the rest from reference TRBV9 and TRBJ1-1 gives the full variable domain: DSGVTQTPKHLITATGQRVTLRCSPRSGDLSVYWYQQSLDQGLQFLIQYYNGEERAKGNILERFSAQQFPDLHSELNLSSLELGDSALYFCASSEGGAGYTEAFFGQGTRLTVV.

This clonotype has only one observation. This sequence may be a read error, since a much larger clone differs from it by one base. This sequence joins TRBV5-4 and TRBJ1-1; 9 bases line up with TRBD1. The junction had 11 bases not matched to a gene; V was cut back by 7 bases and J by 10 bases. CDR1 is SGHNT, CDR2 YYREEE, per germline (reference sequence). The CDR3 totals 13 residues. The CDR3: CASGEQGAHLAFF. In DNA form, the CDR3 reads TGTGCCAGCGGCGAACAGGGGGCGCATTTAGCTTTCTTT.

This chain joins TRBV7-9 and TRBJ2-7; maybe TRBD2 (6 bases). This CDR3 spans 14 amino acids. Germline V CDR1 and CDR2: SEHNR, FQNEAQ (reference sequence). Trimming shortened V by 3 bases and J by 0 bases, and 9 bases separated the two germline ends. CDR3 loop: CASSFLTSSYEQYF. The CDR3 bases are TGTGCCAGCAGCTTTTTGACTAGCTCCTACGAGCAGTACTTC. Complete variable domain (other parts from reference TRBV7-9 and TRBJ2-7): DTGVSQNPRHKITKRGQNVTFRCDPISEHNRLYWYRQTLGQGPEFLTYFQNEAQLEKSRLLSDRFSAERPKGSFSTLEIQRTEQGDSAMYLCASSFLTSSYEQYFGPGTRLTVT.

This clonotype was recorded at least ten times. V and J are TRBV10-3 and TRBJ2-7; TRBD2 might be the D (5 bases). The CDR3 spans 16 residues. Germline lookup yields CDR1 ENHRY and CDR2 SYGVKD. Between the trimmed V and J ends, which lost 0 bases and 0 bases, there was a span of 12 bases. The CDR3 region has the DNA TGTGCCATCAGTGAGTCGAGGCGGAGGAGCTCCTACGAGCAGTACTTC. It translates to CAISESRRRSSYEQYF.

This clonotype was recorded many times. The CDR3 loop reads CASTRGTEAFF. The CDR3 coding sequence is TGTGCCAGCACCAGGGGGACTGAAGCTTTCTTT. The chain recombines TRBV27 with TRBJ1-1; 7 bases map to TRBD1. The V and J ends lost 7 bases and 5 bases, in that order; junction bases with no gene match: 1. The V gene's germline CDR1 is MNHEY and CDR2 SMNVEV (reference sequence). The CDR3 is 11 residues long.

Concerning this clonotype: Just one base apart from a much larger clone, this may be a read error. Without the conserved terminal phenylalanine or tryptophan, this CDR3 likely stems from a read error. This chain connects TRBV28 to TRBJ1-1; TRBD1 might be the D (5 bases). Germline V gives CDR1 MDHEN, CDR2 SYDVKM. V lost 1 base to trimming and J lost 3 bases, with 12 bases between them. CDR3 length: 15 residues. CDR3 amino acids: CASSLSRQTYTEAFL. As DNA, the CDR3 is TGTGCCAGCAGTTTATCGCGACAGACCTACACTGAAGCTTTCTTG.

This clonotype was counted ten times or more. The genes are TRBV6-5 and TRBJ1-3, with 7 bases that match TRBD1. CDR1 MNHEY and CDR2 SVGAGI come from the germline V gene. The CDR3 loop spans 15 amino acids. V dropped 0 bases and J dropped 4; count of bases not matched to a gene: 3. The CDR3 DNA sequence: TGTGCCAGCAGTTACTCGGGGGACAGAGGAAACACCATATATTTT. Residues: CASSYSGDRGNTIYF.

This clonotype was counted ten times or more. This chain uses TRBV28 with TRBJ1-2; D remains unclear. Between the trimmed V and J ends, which lost 6 bases and 0 bases, there was a span of 14 bases. The germline gives CDR1 MDHEN, CDR2 SYDVKM. The length of the CDR3 is 15 residues. The CDR3 reads CASSPGGQANYGYTF. CDR3 DNA: TGTGCCAGCAGCCCCGGCGGGCAGGCTAACTATGGCTACACCTTC.

V and J are TRBV6-5 and TRBJ1-1, with 9 bases that match TRBD1. Germline CDR1 is MNHEY and CDR2 is SVGAGI. The CDR3 is 15 residues long. The junction had 10 bases not matched to a gene; V was cut back by 4 bases and J by 7 bases. The CDR3 DNA reads as TGTGCCAGCAGTTTAATGGGACAGGGAGTGGGTGAAGCTTTCTTT. It codes for CASSLMGQGVGEAFF.

This clonotype was detected many times. This sequence joins TRBV6-2 or TRBV6-3 and TRBJ1-5; D possibly corresponds to TRBD1 (5 bases). The CDR3 covers 13 residues. Per the germline V gene, CDR1 is MNHEY and CDR2 is SVGEGT. Trimming stripped 1 base from V and 6 bases from J, with 7 bases between. CDR3 DNA sequence: TGTGCCAGCAGTTACTTGGGGGTTCAGCCCCAGCATTTT. Translating it yields CASSYLGVQPQHF.

This clonotype has ten or more counts. The V gene is TRBV12-3 or TRBV12-4, the J gene TRBJ2-5, with D unresolved. V was shortened by 2 bases and J by 4 bases, with 8 bases between the two germline ends. The CDR3 runs to 13 residues. CDR3 nucleotides: TGTGCCAGCAGTTTAACCGTCCGAGAGACCCAGTACTTC. Its translation is CASSLTVRETQYF.

This clonotype was seen repeatedly, ten times or more. V gene TRBV2 combines with J gene TRBJ1-1; tentative D call: TRBD1 (5 bases). The germline V gene has CDR1 SNHLY and CDR2 FYNNEI. The V gene lost 7 bases and the J gene lost 4 bases, with 19 bases spanning the gap. The CDR3 is made up of 15 amino acids. The CDR3 spells CASTGTHEASTEAFF. The DNA for the CDR3 is TGTGCCAGCACCGGGACCCATGAAGCCAGCACTGAAGCTTTCTTT.

This clonotype was observed many times. This chain connects TRBV6-5 to TRBJ2-7, with 8 bases that match TRBD1. This CDR3 region has 14 residues. CDR1 and CDR2 (germline): MNHEY, SVGAGI. V trimming: 6 bases; J trimming: 3 bases; junction bases outside the gene matches: 7. CDR3 bases: TGTGCCAGCAGCGCAGGGGGCGCTTTCTACGAGCAGTACTTC. It codes for CASSAGGAFYEQYF.

This clonotype was counted ten times or more. The V and J genes are TRBV20-1 and TRBJ2-7; D remains unclear. From germline, CDR1 is DFQATT and CDR2 SNEGSKA (reference sequence). Trimming took off 3 bases at V and 6 bases at J, with 9 bases between the two ends. The CDR3 contains 11 residues. As DNA, the CDR3 is TGCAGTGCTAGCATCGGGTTCGAGCAGTACTTC. It specifies CSASIGFEQYF.

This clonotype was observed at least ten times. The V call is TRBV20-1, the J call TRBJ1-2; 8 nucleotides match TRBD1. Germline V CDR1 and CDR2: DFQATT, SNEGSKA (reference sequence). The CDR3 is 14 residues long. J was trimmed by 10 bases and V by 1 base; bases with no gene match: 11. The CDR3 spells CSARGRGQALDYTF. The CDR3, as DNA: TGCAGTGCTAGAGGTCGGGGACAGGCCCTTGACTACACCTTC.

This clonotype was found many times. The V gene is TRBV9, the J gene TRBJ2-7; unclear D gene. The V end was cut by 3 bases, the J end by 2 bases, with 15 bases between. The CDR3 contains 15 residues. The germline V gene has CDR1 SGDLS and CDR2 YYNGEE. The CDR3 region has the DNA TGTGCCAGCAGCGCACAGACGGCCAGAACCTACGAGCAGTACTTC. Translated, it gives CASSAQTARTYEQYF. Drawing the rest from reference TRBV9 and TRBJ2-7, the complete variable domain is DSGVTQTPKHLITATGQRVTLRCSPRSGDLSVYWYQQSLDQGLQFLIQYYNGEERAKGNILERFSAQQFPDLHSELNLSSLELGDSALYFCASSAQTARTYEQYFGPGTRLTVT.

This clonotype was counted many times. This chain's CDR3 is CATSRDVWAQAFF. The CDR3, as DNA: TGTGCCACCAGCAGAGATGTGTGGGCCCAAGCTTTCTTT. The chain joins TRBV15 to TRBJ1-1; the D is unclear. Germline CDR1 reads LNHNV; CDR2 reads YYDKDF (reference sequence). This CDR3 has 13 amino acids. V was cut by 0 bases and J by 9 bases, with 11 bases left in between.

This chain joins TRBV12-3 or TRBV12-4 and TRBJ1-2, with 9 bases identical to TRBD1. The V gene end was trimmed by 5 bases and the J gene end by 8 bases; junction bases not matched to a gene: 9. The CDR3 spans 14 residues. The CDR3 here is CASSVAGTGRGYTF. CDR3 bases: TGTGCCAGCAGTGTTGCCGGGACAGGGAGAGGCTACACCTTC.